The 19 T cell receptor beta chains in this list originate from one sample, sequenced in a study of PD-1 blockade in mismatch repair-deficient tumors. TCRdb's copy holds only in-frame clones and misses some; the assay was immunoSEQ multiplex PCR. The sample has 50,000 or so clones; roughly 80% are singletons. Specimen: peripheral blood, collected about 4.5 months after starting pembrolizumab. These receptors originate from an adult with mismatch repair-deficient cancer.

This clone occurred a few times. The chain combines TRBV15 with TRBJ2-1; D ambiguous. Trimming cost V 4 bases and J 9 bases, with 13 bases left between them. The CDR3 is made up of 13 amino acids. In germline, CDR1 is LNHNV, CDR2 YYDKDF (reference sequence). CDR3 coding DNA: TGTGCCACCAGCATCAACCTCTGGGGTGAGCAGTTCTTC. Translation gives CATSINLWGEQFF.

This clone was seen only a few times. The gene calls are TRBV28 and TRBJ1-2; the D gene is possibly TRBD1 (5 bases). The CDR3 length is 11 residues. Germline loops: CDR1 MDHEN, CDR2 SYDVKM. V dropped 8 bases and J dropped 6 bases, with 10 bases sitting between them. CDR3 DNA sequence: TGTGCCAGCTCCAGGGTAGATGGCTACACCTTC. It specifies CASSRVDGYTF.

Only one count was recorded for this clone. CDR3 sequence: CASERGRGETQYF. Here the CDR3 DNA reads TGTGCCAGCGAGAGGGGGAGAGGGGAGACCCAGTACTTC. The J gene is TRBJ2-5, the V gene TRBV5-6, with a weak D call TRBD1 (6 bases). Germline V gene sequence: CDR1 SGHDT, CDR2 YYEEEE. V lost 7 bases, J lost 5 bases, and 15 bases lay in between. This CDR3 has 13 residues.

To note about this clone: A read error may produce the germline difference seen at one junction end. The rearrangement links TRBV5-4 to TRBJ2-3; 12 nucleotides match TRBD2. The CDR3 length is 16 residues. Germline V gene data show CDR1 as SGHNT and CDR2 as YYREEE (reference sequence). The CDR3 sequence: CASSKTSGRGADAQYF. As DNA, the CDR3 is TGTGCCAGCAGCAAGACTAGCGGGAGAGGGGCAGATGCGCAGTATTTT.

This chain connects TRBV12-5 to TRBJ2-7; 7 nucleotides align to TRBD2. The ends lost 1 base at V and 5 bases at J; junction bases unmatched: 8. Germline V gene lookup returns CDR1 LGHNT and CDR2 FRNRAP. The CDR3 runs to 15 residues. The DNA of the CDR3 is TGTGCTAGTGGTTTGGGGAGCGGGATGACGGACGAGCAGTACTTC. Translated, it gives CASGLGSGMTDEQYF.

This chain links TRBV14 with TRBJ2-2; 8 bases are a match to TRBD1. CDR1 is SGHDN and CDR2 is FVKESK in the germline V gene. The CDR3 length is 17 residues. V lost 4 bases and J lost 0; bases outside the gene matches: 7. The DNA for the CDR3 is TGTGCCAGCAGCCTCGGGACAGGAAGAGCGAACACCGGGGAGCTGTTTTTT. It encodes CASSLGTGRANTGELFF.

The rearrangement joins TRBV10-3 to TRBJ1-4, with a weak D call TRBD1 (5 bases). The CDR3 covers 13 residues. V lost 6 bases and J lost 7, with 12 bases in between. The germline V gene has CDR1 ENHRY and CDR2 SYGVKD. CDR3 nucleotide sequence: TGTGCCATCAGGGAAGGGACGGCTGAAAAACTGTTTTTT. Its protein is CAIREGTAEKLFF.

This clone came up once. The chain combines TRBV29-1 with TRBJ2-1; 12 nucleotides agree with TRBD2. There are 17 residues in the CDR3. The V gene end was trimmed by 7 bases and the J gene end by 0 bases; junction bases not matched to a gene: 10. Germline CDR1 reads SQVTM; CDR2 reads ANQGSEA. Here the CDR3 DNA reads TGCAGCGGTGCCGGGACTAGCGGGTTGAGCTCCTACAATGAGCAGTTCTTC. Its protein product is CSGAGTSGLSSYNEQFF.

The sample holds a few counts of this clone. CDR3 in amino acids: CASSYREKYF. The CDR3 coding sequence is TGTGCCAGCAGTTACCGGGAGAAGTACTTC. The rearrangement joins TRBV2 to TRBJ2-7; D may be TRBD2 (6 bases). CDR1 and CDR2 (germline): SNHLY, FYNNEI. The CDR3 totals 10 residues. V was pared by 5 bases and J by 11 bases, with 10 bases between. Using reference TRBV2 and TRBJ2-7 for the parts outside the CDR3, the full variable domain is EPEVTQTPSHQVTQMGQEVILRCVPISNHLYFYWYRQILGQKVEFLVSFYNNEISEKSEIFDDQFSVERPDGSNFTLKIRSTKLEDSAMYFCASSYREKYFGPGTRLTVT.

The V call is TRBV28, the J call TRBJ2-3; no reliable D call. Germline CDR1 and CDR2: MDHEN and SYDVKM. V gave up 3 bases and J gave up 0 bases, with 7 bases separating them. This CDR3 contains 14 residues. Here the CDR3 reads CASSFTSSTDTQYF. The CDR3 DNA reads TGTGCCAGCAGTTTTACTTCTAGCACAGATACGCAGTATTTT.

The V call is TRBV6-5, the J call TRBJ2-7; 9 bases match TRBD1. Trimming cost V 5 bases and J 7 bases; bases outside gene matches: 9. Germline V gene sequence: CDR1 MNHEY, CDR2 SVGAGI. This CDR3 is built from 14 residues. CDR3 DNA: TGTGCCAGCAGTACCGGGACAGGGAGCGGGGAGCAGTACTTC. Translating it yields CASSTGTGSGEQYF.

This rearrangement joins TRBV11-2 to TRBJ2-3, with 7 bases matching TRBD1. V shed 5 bases, J shed 2 bases, and the junction held 13 bases outside the gene matches. Per the germline V gene, CDR1 is SGHAT and CDR2 is FQNNGV. The CDR3 has 17 residues. This CDR3 reads CASSPGWMGTDTDTQYF. CDR3 bases: TGTGCCAGCAGCCCCGGTTGGATGGGGACAGACACAGATACGCAGTATTTT.

The J gene is TRBJ1-2, the V gene TRBV6-5; D is possibly TRBD1 (6 bases). CDR1 and CDR2 (germline): MNHEY, SVGAGI. The V end was cut by 5 bases, the J end by 4 bases, with 14 bases between. The CDR3 has 14 amino acids. The CDR3 DNA sequence: TGTGCCAGCAGTCAGAGAGGACAGTCCTATGGCTACACCTTC. Protein: CASSQRGQSYGYTF.

V usage is TRBV19 and J usage is TRBJ2-3; the match to TRBD2 covers 10 bases. The CDR3 runs to 19 residues. Germline-derived CDR1 and CDR2 are LNHDA and SQIVND (reference sequence). The ends lost 4 bases at V and 2 bases at J; junction bases unmatched: 15. This chain's CDR3 is CASSRPPSVAGGSTDTQYF. The CDR3 coding sequence is TGTGCCAGTAGTAGGCCACCTAGCGTAGCGGGAGGCTCCACAGATACGCAGTATTTT.

This sequence joins TRBV14 and TRBJ2-1; 7 nucleotides match TRBD2. The germline V gene encodes CDR1 SGHDN and CDR2 FVKESK. The CDR3 has 16 amino acids. V lost 0 bases and J lost 4; bases outside the gene matches: 6. CDR3 nucleotides: TGTGCCAGCAGCCAAGATCGGGCGGGAGTTTACAATGAGCAGTTCTTC. Its translation: CASSQDRAGVYNEQFF.

The V call is TRBV13, the J call TRBJ2-2; D is uncertain. CDR1 is PRHDT and CDR2 is FYEKMQ in the germline V gene (reference sequence). Trimming shortened V by 7 bases and J by 4 bases, and 10 bases separated the two germline ends. This CDR3 comprises 13 residues. This CDR3 reads CASTRPSTGELFF. The CDR3 DNA sequence: TGTGCCAGCACTCGACCCTCCACCGGGGAGCTGTTTTTT.

This clone was picked up one time. V and J are TRBV5-4 and TRBJ2-3; 12 bases line up with TRBD2. Germline V CDR1 and CDR2: SGHNT, YYREEE (reference sequence). The CDR3 contains 15 residues. Trimming removed 8 bases from V and 4 bases from J; junction bases left unmatched: 8. CDR3 nucleotide sequence: TGTGCCAGTAGGCTAGCGGGAGGGCCATCAGATACGCAGTATTTT. It translates to CASRLAGGPSDTQYF.

In this sample, this clone turned up once. The genes are TRBV10-2 and TRBJ2-2, with a weak D call TRBD1 (5 bases). The CDR3 is 14 amino acids. Germline CDR1 reads WSHSY; CDR2 reads SAAADI. V shed 7 bases and J shed 1 base, with 10 bases lying between them. The CDR3 nucleotides read TGCGCCAGCAACTTAGGACAGAACACCGGGGAGCTGTTTTTT. Translating gives CASNLGQNTGELFF.

This clone was detected once. The J gene is TRBJ1-5, the V gene TRBV6-1; perhaps TRBD1 as D (6 bases). Germline loops: CDR1 MNHNS, CDR2 SASEGT. The CDR3 has 13 amino acids. The ends were cut back, 7 bases at V and 7 bases at J, with 14 bases in the middle. The CDR3 sequence is CASNHPRGQPQHF. CDR3 DNA: TGTGCCAGCAACCACCCCAGGGGACAGCCCCAGCATTTT.